Listed below are T cell receptor beta chains from one sample, sequenced in a study of early T cells in non-severe SARS-CoV-2 infection. TCRdb reprocessed the 5' RACE reads with MiXCR, giving one entry per CDR3 protein. Among 64,000 or so distinct CDR3 sequences listed, about 11% were seen once. This material consisted of whole blood, taken at baseline. The receptors shown here come from an adult who was a healthcare worker with PCR-confirmed SARS-CoV-2 infection or an uninfected control (not recorded which). The CDR3 runs from the conserved cysteine through the conserved F or W.

V gene	J gene	CDR3 protein
TRBV7-7	TRBJ2-1	CASSANLWGEQFF
TRBV20-1	TRBJ2-3	CSAQWATSTDTQYF
TRBV7-9	TRBJ1-2	CASSFLSGGAGYGYTF
TRBV20-1	TRBJ1-3	CSAPGDSGNTIYF
TRBV30	TRBJ2-2	CAWSAGLTNGELFF
TRBV12-5	TRBJ1-6	CASGPDGQGNSPLHF
TRBV12-3/TRBV12-4	TRBJ1-6	CASSLSETRPLHF
TRBV3-1	TRBJ2-7	CASSTGLVSHEQYF
TRBV7-9	TRBJ1-2	CASSLVADGQATPF
TRBV2	TRBJ2-2	CASSDGHMTGELFF
TRBV6-1	TRBJ2-7	CASSEQGYSYEQYF
TRBV20-1	TRBJ1-4	CSARRVGTAANEKLFF
TRBV5-1	TRBJ2-5	CASSRGTDQETQYF
TRBV7-2	TRBJ2-4	CASSWGANTNIQYF
TRBV19	TRBJ2-3	CASSPRLGSTDTQYF
TRBV18	TRBJ2-6	CASSGTGSGANVLTF
TRBV30	TRBJ2-7	CAWSEGVRDEQYF
TRBV20-1	TRBJ2-3	CSAREGADTQYF
TRBV3-1	TRBJ1-1	CASSQNRGRTEAFF
TRBV3-1	TRBJ2-5	CASSQNFREQETQYF